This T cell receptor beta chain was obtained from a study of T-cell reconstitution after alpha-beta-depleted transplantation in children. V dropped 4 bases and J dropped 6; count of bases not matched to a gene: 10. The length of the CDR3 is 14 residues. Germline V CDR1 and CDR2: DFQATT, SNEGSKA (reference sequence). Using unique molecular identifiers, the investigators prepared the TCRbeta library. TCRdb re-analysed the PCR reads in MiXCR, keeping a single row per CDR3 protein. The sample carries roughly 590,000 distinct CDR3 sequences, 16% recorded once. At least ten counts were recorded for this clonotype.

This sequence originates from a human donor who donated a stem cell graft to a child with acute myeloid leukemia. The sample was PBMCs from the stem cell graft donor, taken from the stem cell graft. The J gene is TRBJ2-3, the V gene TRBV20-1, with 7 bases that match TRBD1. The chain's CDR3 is CSATGQRLLDTQYF. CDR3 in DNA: TGCAGTGCTACGGGACAGCGTCTATTGGATACGCAGTATTTT.